This TCR beta chain was recovered during a study of blood T cell repertoires in COVID-19. Libraries were prepared by immunoSEQ multiplex PCR; TCRdb keeps only in-frame clonotypes and omits some of them. Here the sample spans about 180,000 clones, 80% to 85% being singletons. Trimming left V 4 bases short and J 0 bases short, with 13 bases between. Germline V CDR1 and CDR2: LNHDA, SQIVND (reference sequence). The CDR3 has 16 amino acids. The source of this sequence is a woman in her seventies with COVID-19, enrolled during active disease. Sequenced input: peripheral blood. The V and J genes are TRBV19 and TRBJ2-1; D might be TRBD2 (6 bases). CDR3: CASSRLAPSSYNEQFF. CDR3 bases: TGTGCCAGTAGTAGGCTAGCGCCGAGCTCCTACAATGAGCAGTTCTTC.